This T cell receptor (beta chain) emerged from a study of T cells after yellow fever vaccination. The CDR3 extends over 15 amino acids. Trimming stripped 0 bases from V and 0 bases from J, with 9 bases between. Germline CDR1 GTSNPN, CDR2 SVGIG (reference sequence). Regarding this clonotype: Its matching antigen is unknown.

Overall study results and limits: The study noted that FACS-sorted repertoires could contain abundant clonotypes contaminating from the bulk population.

TCRdb itself ran the 5' RACE reads through MiXCR, one entry per CDR3 protein. Here the sample spans around 300,000 distinct CDR3 sequences, roughly 4.3% being singletons. The source of this sequence is a man aged 18 to 30 who received the YFV17D yellow fever vaccine. The chain combines TRBV30 with TRBJ1-3, with D unclear. The sequencing here drew on PBMCs, taken 5 days after the yellow fever booster vaccination. CDR3 coding DNA: TGTGCCTGGAGTGTATCGGTGACCTCTGGAAACACCATATATTTT. Residues: CAWSVSVTSGNTIYF.